The text below deals with one TCR beta chain. What this receptor recognizes is not known. The input lacks base qualities; no much larger clone sits a single base away. The cohort was made up of roughly 670 healthy bone marrow donors. All cohort members were sampled while nominally healthy, although unrecorded immune exposures were likely present. The donor tested CMV seronegative, placing the donor among the 352 seronegative members of the cohort. A peripheral blood sample was provided by each donor, and peripheral blood mononuclear cells were used for TCR beta sequencing. Genomic DNA was extracted from the blood cell samples with the Qiagen DNeasy Blood Extraction Kit. The sample originates from a study of cytomegalovirus exposure and HLA in healthy donors (dated by TCRdb to 2017 to 2019). Regarding the study in general: An earlier analysis of approximately 640 of the donors reported about 250 Gb of sequence data and roughly 110 million unique TCR beta sequences from 190 million or so T cells. An early release that covered about 600 HLA-typed donors contained approximately 300 gigabases of sequencing data and 70 million to 100 million unique TCR sequences. Of the roughly 390 genotyped donors, roughly 80% fell in the genetic ancestry cluster associated with self-reported Caucasian donors. The aim of the study was to test whether cataloging public T cell receptors could identify signatures of past pathogen exposure. The T cell repertoires of 550 to 850 subjects were profiled by immunosequencing and related to cytomegalovirus serostatus. Besides the first cohort of 550 to 750 subjects, a separate validation cohort made up of 120 or so different subjects was used. To predict cytomegalovirus infection status, the study brought together high-throughput TCR immunosequencing, statistical association of individual TCRs with disease status, and machine learning. In a later analysis, previously published TCR beta repertoires from about 670 donors were re-analyzed and high-resolution HLA genotyping was added so that TCR occurrence patterns could be studied. Rather than drawing on any new phenotypic data, the later analysis identified candidate immune exposures from TCR beta sequences and the way those sequences occurred across donors. An earlier analysis of fewer than 700 of the donors applied high-throughput TCR beta sequencing to assess whether each TCR beta V gene segment acted as functional or pseudogenic. Alongside the repertoire data, information on donor age, sex, ethnicity and CMV serostatus was compiled. A later genetic analysis used genome-wide SNP genotypes for about 60% of the roughly 700 donors, treating that subset as a discovery cohort. All discovery cohort repertoires had been generated using a single sequencing platform. HLA typing covered class I and class II loci at four-digit resolution. Typing coverage varied by locus: roughly 629-630 donors for A, B, C, DRB1 and DQB1; roughly 500 for DQA1; around 610 for DPA1; roughly 450 for DPB1. About five DR-DQ haplotypes were treated as single units for association and clustering because of strong linkage in the cohort. On average, roughly 250,000 unique TCR beta nucleotide sequences were sequenced per donor among about 400 genotyped donors of the cohort, with about 19% of those sequences being non-productive.

Points the paper makes about the study in general: A later analysis found that HLA-associated TCR beta chains were more clonally expanded and had lower generation probabilities than equally common non-associated chains. Broadly in line with IMGT annotations, most TCR beta V segments showed up in productive rearrangements about 87% or about 30% of the time in an earlier analysis of 450 to 600 of the donors. The classifier was reported to diagnose cytomegalovirus status with high specificity and sensitivity in both the original and validation cohorts. Strong co-occurrence of HLA alleles, especially DR and DQ, made assigning TCR associations to individual alleles difficult. Most CMV-associated TCR beta chains appeared to be HLA-restricted in a later analysis, and the HLA associations seemed to be driven largely by CMV exposure. Specific HLA alleles were associated with 15,000 to 20,000 TCR beta sequences at a false discovery rate of 0.05 in a later analysis. The study gave a list of about 160 TCR beta chains associated with cytomegalovirus. CMV serostatus was the only immune exposure information available for the cohort. About 17 rarely observed V segments, including chromosome 9 orphons, were excluded from the earlier analysis of a few hundred of the donors because counts were too low. While some public TCRs were present in many individuals, most TCR sequences turned up only very rarely across donors. V-gene and J-gene trimming of TCR beta chains was associated with a missense DCLRE1C variant in a later genetic analysis, and the association was replicated in an independent cohort. Correlated functional status among segregating V segments might be attributable to linkage disequilibrium, but an unknown experimental factor could not be ruled out. Three of the identified cytomegalovirus-associated TCR beta chains were confirmed in vitro to be specific for cytomegalovirus antigens. HLA typing was unavailable for some donors at each locus, so association tests used only the typed subset. In a later genetic analysis, fewer N-insertions in productive TCRs were reported among donors in an Asian-associated ancestry cluster than the approximately 630-donor mean. This cohort had only TCR beta chains sequenced, and the lack of alpha or paired-chain data limited which features could be detected. A cluster of highly shared sequence variants was judged likely to represent a technical artifact of the sequencing pipeline. A further reported finding was that TCR beta sequences accurately predicted the HLA-A and HLA-B alleles for most subjects in the first cohort. Sequencing depth was assumed to be roughly uniform across donors in the presence/absence analyses, though that assumption may not hold. According to a later analysis, TCR association rates differed among HLA loci, with DRB1 alleles showing the most associated TCRs and HLA-C alleles showing the fewest. The authors suggested that the approach could potentially be extended to other disease states and immunological phenotypes. Because the 87-base-pair reads could not distinguish some IMGT-functional V segments, including TRBV6-2 and TRBV6-3, those segments were excluded. Several of the top co-occurrence clusters appeared to be linked to parvovirus B19, influenza, CMV and Epstein-Barr virus, according to a later analysis.

Receptor amplification or capture employed the immunoSEQ multiplex PCR assay. The multiplex PCR relied on a mix of 60 forward primers for TCR Vbeta segments and 13 reverse primers for TCR Jbeta segments. Amplification of the CDR3 region of rearranged TCR beta genes was performed with a multiplex PCR assay on genomic DNA. The Illumina HiSeq System was used to sequence the amplified TCR beta libraries as 87-base-pair reads. As for how the authors treated the data: A later analysis tallied 75 million to 95 million unique TCR beta chains across the 700 or so repertoires, and about 12 million of those chains were shared by two or more donors. Raw reads were error-corrected and collapsed into unique sequences by a nearest-neighbor algorithm in which closely related sequences were merged to remove PCR and sequencing errors. CDR3 sequences were aligned to IMGT reference sequences to assign V, D and J gene segments. Each retained sequence needed at least a six-nucleotide match to both a V gene segment and a J gene segment. A rearrangement counted as productive if the CDR3 had no stop codons and remained in frame with V and J, and every other rearrangement counted as non-productive. CDR3 was defined by IMGT convention, running from the second conserved V-encoded cysteine to the conserved J-encoded phenylalanine. In an earlier analysis of around 570 of the donors, sequences lacking an unambiguous match to a single V gene segment were excluded. In an earlier analysis of a few hundred of the donors, a V segment was called functional when productive rearrangements were above 56.7%, and segregating when the standard deviation between donors exceeded 5%. A statistical classification framework was built to diagnose cytomegalovirus status from the catalog of TCR beta chain sequences. In a later analysis, TCR nucleotide sequences were compared against IMGT/GENE-DB human TR gene sequences so that V and J genes could be assigned. In a later analysis, CDR3 sequences and most-parsimonious VDJ recombination scenarios were assigned using the TCRdist pipeline. In a later analysis, each TCR beta chain was defined by its CDR3 amino acid sequence together with its V-gene family, and reads without a unique V-gene family were excluded. In a later analysis, fewer than 650 highly shared, low-generation-probability nucleotide sequences were removed to address suspected cross-contamination and a sequencing artifact. A later analysis calculated a clonal expansion index for each public chain from normalized within-repertoire ranks of inferred template counts. In a later analysis, generation probabilities were computed with a VDJ recombination model fitted to out-of-frame rearrangements, and the resulting probabilities were checked against IGoR. Hypergeometric tests were used in a later analysis to score TCR-TCR, TCR-HLA and TCR-CMV co-occurrence, with a repertoire-size bias correction applied to the TCR pairs. A later analysis estimated false discovery rates by permuting HLA or CMV assignments 20 times. In a later analysis, co-occurring TCRs were grouped using DBSCAN, and TCRdist sequence similarity was added for clustering within HLA-allele-positive subsets. Repertoires with fewer than 30,000 or more than 120,000 public chains were left out of co-occurrence clustering, as were five repertoires with anomalous nucleotide sharing. TCRdb re-hosts the immuneACCESS table, in-frame sequences only. Its copies lack some clones; in the studies checked, an unresolved V gene accounts for under half of them, and the cause for the rest is not known. V and J calls and clone size are copied from that table; D and trimming were computed from the DNA. This sample gives 200,000 or so clones in total; about 81% of them show up just once. The ten largest clones add up to 2.7% of the sample.

The germline V gene specifies MGHRA as CDR1 and YSYEKL as CDR2. Counted from cysteine to phenylalanine, this CDR3 has 15 amino acids. Solely the CDR3 DNA is kept, with 45 bases framed from the first base. The receptor chain draws on TRBV4-1 and TRBJ2-5; possibly the D gene is TRBD2, per 5 matching bases. The closer fit of TRBJ2-7 to the DNA end suggests the J call may be wrong. This TCR was recovered from a woman aged 40-49 years in good health and CMV-seronegative. The sample was PBMCs. The sequence in DNA is TGCGCCAGCAGCCAAGAAGGAGGTGAGGCGAACGAGCAGTACTTC. This yields the protein CASSQEGGEANEQYF.